These 16 T cell receptor beta chains came from one sample sequenced in a study of Graves' ophthalmopathy and Graves' hyperthyroidism. The study amplified TCR beta CDR3 regions using RNA transcripts. The authors performed first-round RT-PCR with HTBI primers and then a second-round multiplex PCR. TCRdb used MiXCR to reprocess the multiplex PCR reads, holding one entry per CDR3 protein. This repertoire shows a few hundred thousand distinct CDR3 sequences, 18% found once; its top ten account for approximately 1.4%. Source material: peripheral blood. The receptors here all came from a young woman with Graves' ophthalmopathy.

This clonotype came up many times. This chain links TRBV20-1 with TRBJ1-2; D ambiguous. The germline V and J ends were trimmed by 4 bases and 6 bases, with 15 bases remaining between them. Looked up from germline, CDR1 is DFQATT and CDR2 is SNEGSKA (reference sequence). The CDR3 is made up of 13 amino acids. In nucleotides, the CDR3 is TGCAGTGCTAAGAAGATACCTGGGCATGGCTACACCTTC. Translating it yields CSAKKIPGHGYTF.

In the case of this clonotype: A much larger clone lies a single base off, so this may be a read error. The chain couples TRBV5-1 to TRBJ1-1, with D possibly TRBD1 on 6 matching bases. From germline, CDR1 is SGHRS and CDR2 YFSETQ. Trimming cost V 7 bases and J 5 bases, with 21 bases left between them. This CDR3 region has 15 residues. The CDR3 spells CASARGDTRGTEAFF. CDR3 coding DNA: TGCGCCAGCGCCCGGGGGGACACTCGGGGGACTGAAGCTTTCTTT.

The chain has TRBV10-3 and TRBJ2-7; weak D call: TRBD1 (5 bases). This CDR3 is 13 amino acids long. Trimming shortened V by 5 bases and J by 6 bases, and 14 bases separated the two germline ends. Germline V lookup: CDR1 ENHRY, CDR2 SYGVKD. The CDR3 sequence is CAISITTAVEQYF. For the CDR3, the DNA is TGTGCCATCAGTATAACGACAGCAGTCGAGCAGTACTTC.

Many counts were recorded for this clonotype. This sequence joins TRBV24-1 and TRBJ2-5, with 8 bases identical to TRBD2. This CDR3 is built from 15 residues. The V segment lost 3 bases and the J segment 1 base; nucleotides outside the gene matches: 3. Germline V gene sequence: CDR1 KGHDR, CDR2 SFDVKD. CDR3 coding DNA: TGTGCCACCAGTGATCTTAGCGGGGCCCAAGAGACCCAGTACTTC. Translating it yields CATSDLSGAQETQYF.

This clonotype occurred many times. This sequence joins TRBV30 and TRBJ1-5; D not resolved. In germline, CDR1 is GTSNPN, CDR2 SVGIG (reference sequence). This CDR3 is built from 16 residues. V shed 2 bases and J shed 1 base, with 15 bases lying between them. CDR3 region: CAWSTGRGRSNQPQHF. CDR3 nucleotide sequence: TGTGCCTGGAGTACCGGACGGGGTCGGAGCAATCAGCCCCAGCATTTT.

This clonotype was picked up many times. The rearrangement joins TRBV30 to TRBJ2-5; 7 nucleotides align to TRBD2. V was clipped by 3 bases and J by 5 bases; unmatched bases: 6. The CDR3 has 13 amino acids. Germline V gives CDR1 GTSNPN, CDR2 SVGIG (reference sequence). The CDR3 DNA follows: TGTGCCTGGAGGTGGGAGGGCCGGGAGACCCAGTACTTC. This translates into CAWRWEGRETQYF.

In its sample, this clonotype was seen many times. The V and J genes are TRBV28 and TRBJ1-1, with TRBD1 as a possible D gene (5 bases). CDR1 and CDR2 from the germline V gene are MDHEN and SYDVKM. Trimming pared 3 bases from V and 5 bases from J, leaving 13 bases between. This CDR3 region has 14 residues. The CDR3 region is CASSFQGRGTEAFF. CDR3 bases: TGTGCCAGCAGTTTCCAGGGTAGGGGTACTGAAGCTTTCTTT.

The table lists this clonotype with many counts. The chain recombines TRBV3-1 with TRBJ1-2; 7 nucleotides line up with TRBD1. Germline CDR1 LGHDT, CDR2 YNNKEL (reference sequence). The V gene end was trimmed by 3 bases and the J gene end by 0 bases; junction bases not matched to a gene: 13. The CDR3 loop spans 18 amino acids. CDR3 loop: CASSQVSTGTSPNYGYTF. The CDR3 coding sequence is TGTGCCAGCAGCCAGGTATCGACAGGGACCTCTCCTAACTATGGCTACACCTTC. Drawing the rest from reference TRBV3-1 and TRBJ1-2, the complete variable domain is DTAVSQTPKYLVTQMGNDKSIKCEQNLGHDTMYWYKQDSKKFLKIMFSYNNKELIINETVPNRFSPKSPDKAHLNLHINSLELGDSAVYFCASSQVSTGTSPNYGYTFGSGTRLTVV.

The rearrangement uses TRBV28 and TRBJ2-2; TRBD2 agrees at 8 bases. Unmatched junction bases numbered 16, after V lost 7 bases and J lost 3 bases. The germline V gene has CDR1 MDHEN and CDR2 SYDVKM. CDR3 length: 18 amino acids. CDR3 loop: CASNPWELAGKDTGELFF. CDR3 sequence (DNA): TGTGCCAGCAACCCATGGGAATTAGCGGGAAAGGACACCGGGGAGCTGTTTTTT. The variable domain in full, with the rest retrieved from reference TRBV28 and TRBJ2-2, is DVKVTQSSRYLVKRTGEKVFLECVQDMDHENMFWYRQDPGLGLRLIYFSYDVKMKEKGDIPEGYSVSREKKERFSLILESASTNQTSMYLCASNPWELAGKDTGELFFGEGSRLTVL.

This clonotype was seen ten or more times. This chain links TRBV5-6 with TRBJ1-5; perhaps TRBD1 as D (5 bases). CDR1 and CDR2 (germline): SGHDT, YYEEEE. V lost 3 bases to trimming and J lost 9 bases, with 16 bases between them. This CDR3 is 14 amino acids long. In DNA form, the CDR3 reads TGTGCCAGCAGCTCCGGGACCATAGGAGGGCCCCAGCATTTT. The encoded protein is CASSSGTIGGPQHF.

This rearrangement joins TRBV11-1 to TRBJ1-1, with TRBD1 as a possible D gene (5 bases). Germline CDR1 is SGHAT and CDR2 is FQDESV (reference sequence). Trimming pared 4 bases from V and 1 base from J, leaving 19 bases between. This CDR3 comprises 17 residues. Here the CDR3 DNA reads TGTGCCAGCAGCTCCTCGGCCAAAGGGGCCTGGAACACTGAAGCTTTCTTT. Amino acids: CASSSSAKGAWNTEAFF.

This clonotype was recorded many times. The V call is TRBV6-6, the J call TRBJ1-5; the match to TRBD1 covers 8 bases. Germline V lookup: CDR1 MNHNY, CDR2 SVGAGI (reference sequence). J lost 2 bases, V lost 2 bases, and 17 bases had no gene match. The CDR3 runs to 20 residues. The DNA of the CDR3 is TGTGCCAGCAGTTACCCCTTGACAGGGGATATCGGTTTGGGCAATCAGCCCCAGCATTTT. It translates to CASSYPLTGDIGLGNQPQHF.

This clonotype was seen repeatedly, ten times or more. The chain carries TRBV20-1 and TRBJ1-5; a possible D gene is TRBD1 (6 bases). Germline lookup yields CDR1 DFQATT and CDR2 SNEGSKA (reference sequence). The CDR3 is 16 amino acids. The germline V and J ends were trimmed by 0 bases and 0 bases, with 12 bases remaining between them. The CDR3 DNA sequence: TGCAGTGCTAGAGATTCGGGACATTATAGCAATCAGCCCCAGCATTTT. Translation gives CSARDSGHYSNQPQHF.

The sample holds one count of this clonotype. The chain employs TRBV6-1 and TRBJ1-6; 8 nucleotides match TRBD1. The CDR3 covers 17 residues. V was clipped by 7 bases and J by 11 bases; unmatched bases: 19. Per the germline V gene, CDR1 is MNHNS and CDR2 is SASEGT. The CDR3 coding sequence is TGTGCCAGCAAAAACGTCCCGGGACAGGCTACCAGCACACCCCTCCACTTT. Translating it yields CASKNVPGQATSTPLHF.

Ten or more counts support this clonotype. The chain couples TRBV7-2 to TRBJ1-3; D gene uncertain. The V end lost 2 bases, the J end lost 2 bases, and 10 bases lay between the germline ends. Germline-derived CDR1 and CDR2 are SGHTA and FQGNSA. The CDR3 has 15 amino acids. Here the CDR3 reads CASSLWAATGNTIYF. DNA for the CDR3: TGTGCCAGCAGCTTATGGGCGGCTACTGGAAACACCATATATTTT.

The chain uses TRBV12-3 or TRBV12-4 and TRBJ2-7, with D possibly matching TRBD2 (6 bases). Trimming stripped 7 bases from V and 6 bases from J, with 19 bases between. This CDR3 region has 14 residues. CDR3 nucleotide sequence: TGTGCCAGCACCTCGCGGGGTGGCAAGGGCGAGCAGTACTTC. It specifies CASTSRGGKGEQYF.